The rows below give T cell receptor beta chains drawn from one sample of a study of sequential checkpoint blockade in melanoma. The protocol was immunoSEQ multiplex PCR, while the TCRdb copy is restricted to in-frame clones and leaves out a portion. Here the sample spans 20,000 to 25,000 clones, roughly four fifths being singletons. The sample in question was CD8+ T cells sorted from blood (inferred from file names), obtained from a patient given nivolumab and ipilimumab in sequence. These receptors originate from a human donor with melanoma. CDR3s leave out the opening cysteine and the closing phenylalanine or tryptophan. The D gene is left open where the match is weak.

D | V | length | CDR3
TRBD1 | TRBV5-5 | 14 | ASSLAVTGVSGELF
- | TRBV9 | 13 | ASSWTPTVTDTQY
- | TRBV5-4 | 15 | ASSPPGRAALQETQY
- | TRBV6-1 | 14 | ASSEARPTNTGELF
- | TRBV6-6 | 12 | ASSLGQIQYGYT
TRBD2 | TRBV11-2 | 14 | ASSPTSGSPTDTQY
TRBD1 | TRBV27 | 13 | ASRDRGPTNEKLF
TRBD2 | TRBV10-3 | 13 | AIRATSAIGNEQF
TRBD1 | TRBV5-1 | 11 | ASRKTGVETQY
TRBD2 | TRBV2 | 12 | ASTPGRTKNIQY
TRBD2 | TRBV30 | 13 | AWSLGLVFQETQY
- | TRBV27 | 10 | ATGSGANVLT
TRBD1 | TRBV2 | 13 | ASRAGTVSNQPQH
- | TRBV30 | 11 | AWSGQGIWELF
- | TRBV11-2 | 11 | ASSQTNTGELF
- | TRBV2 | 11 | ASEAGRNTEAF
- | TRBV9 | 12 | ASGWGQEPGEQY